This T cell receptor (beta chain) derives from a study of blood T cell repertoires in COVID-19. V dropped 5 bases and J dropped 0; count of bases not matched to a gene: 4. The V gene's germline CDR1 is LNHDA and CDR2 SQIVND (reference sequence). The CDR3 is 15 residues long. Assay: immunoSEQ multiplex PCR; the TCRdb copy retains only in-frame clones and omits some. The sample shows 200,000 to 300,000 clones, 87% of them seen only once. The sequence came from a woman in her fifties or sixties with acute or convalescent COVID-19. The rearrangement joins TRBV19 to TRBJ1-5; the match to TRBD1 covers 7 bases. The sample taken for sequencing was peripheral blood. CDR3 sequence reads: CASSRGTDSNQPQHF. The DNA for the CDR3 is TGTGCCAGTAGTCGAGGGACAGATAGCAATCAGCCCCAGCATTTT.